A single sample is the source of the 25 T cell receptor beta chains below, sequenced in a study of cytomegalovirus exposure and HLA in healthy donors. The PCR was carried out with 60 Vbeta primers and 13 Jbeta primers. The repertoire was sequenced with immunoSEQ multiplex PCR; TCRdb's copy has only in-frame clones and lacks some. The repertoire holds more than 85,000 clones, around 80% seen once, with 4.1% in the top ten. The sequenced sample was PBMCs. Receptors were obtained from a female donor in good health and CMV-seropositive.

The chain recombines TRBV6-5 with TRBJ1-1; 7 positions match TRBD1. Germline V lookup: CDR1 MNHEY, CDR2 SVGAGI. The CDR3 runs 14 residues. Germline trimming cut 7 bases from V and 1 base from J; bases unmatched to any gene: 6. The DNA for the CDR3 is TGTGCCAGCACCCCCCCAGGGGGGAACACTGAAGCTTTCTTT. It specifies CASTPPGGNTEAFF.

This chain joins TRBV7-6 and TRBJ2-5; 16 nucleotides agree with TRBD2. This CDR3 has 16 amino acids. V shed 4 bases, J shed 2 bases, and the junction held 1 base outside the gene matches. Germline V gives CDR1 SGHVS, CDR2 FNYEAQ. CDR3 amino acids: CASSSGLAGGQETQYF. The CDR3 nucleotides are TGTGCCAGCAGCTCGGGACTAGCGGGAGGGCAAGAGACCCAGTACTTC. Together with reference TRBV7-6 and TRBJ2-5, the CDR3 gives the full variable domain: GAGVSQSPRYKVTKRGQDVALRCDPISGHVSLYWYRQALGQGPEFLTYFNYEAQQDKSGLPNDRFSAERPEGSISTLTIQRTEQRDSAMYRCASSSGLAGGQETQYFGPGTRLLVL.

CDR3 in DNA: TGTGCCAGCAGCGTAGAGGGGTCCACAGGGTCGGGCGGCTACACCTTC. It yields the protein CASSVEGSTGSGGYTF. The chain has TRBV9 and TRBJ1-2, with TRBD1 as a possible D gene (6 bases). CDR3 length equals 16 residues. Germline lookup yields CDR1 SGDLS and CDR2 YYNGEE. V lost 0 bases and J 8 bases, leaving 20 bases between the germline ends.

V gene TRBV5-6 combines with J gene TRBJ1-2; TRBD1 aligns across 8 bases. The germline gives CDR1 SGHDT, CDR2 YYEEEE. The CDR3 contains 14 residues. V lost 0 bases, J lost 12 bases, and 10 bases stayed unmatched. CDR3 nucleotides: TGTGCCAGCAGCTTGGCTGGACAGGGTGTATCGGACACCTTC. Residues: CASSLAGQGVSDTF.

This clone appeared a single time. Other DNA sequences from this sample encode an identical CDR3 as well. The chain links TRBV2 to TRBJ1-1; D remains unclear. The CDR3 spans 14 residues. V gave up 6 bases and J gave up 0 bases, with 11 bases separating them. CDR1 is SNHLY, CDR2 FYNNEI, per germline. DNA for the CDR3: TGTGCCAGCAGCTACAGACATTTGAACACTGAAGCTTTCTTT. Translating gives CASSYRHLNTEAFF.

In this sample, this clone turned up a few times. This chain uses TRBV14 with TRBJ2-3; the D gene is possibly TRBD2 (6 bases). Germline V gene lookup returns CDR1 SGHDN and CDR2 FVKESK. The CDR3 covers 15 residues. Between the trimmed V and J ends, which lost 4 bases and 4 bases, there was a span of 15 bases. CDR3 DNA: TGTGCCAGCAGCCCGGGACTGTTACGCGCAGATACGCAGTATTTT. The encoded protein is CASSPGLLRADTQYF.

The J gene is TRBJ1-3, the V gene TRBV6-5; D remains ambiguous. This CDR3 is built from 13 residues. Per the germline V gene, CDR1 is MNHEY and CDR2 is SVGAGI. Trimming removed 0 bases at V and 4 bases at J, with 4 bases between. The chain's CDR3 is CASSYSRGNTIYF. Written as DNA, the CDR3 is TGTGCCAGCAGTTACTCGCGCGGAAACACCATATATTTT.

V gene TRBV21-1 combines with J gene TRBJ1-1; the table names TRBD1, a call not compared with the DNA. TRBV21-1 is marked as a pseudogene. CDR3 length equals 16 residues. The CDR3 DNA sequence: TGTGCCAGCAGCAAAGATGGCGGCAGGGCTGTCACTGAAGCTTTCTTT. This sequence encodes CASSKDGGRAVTEAFF.

The chain has TRBV18 and TRBJ2-7; 9 bases agree with TRBD1. CDR3 length: 15 residues. The germline V gene encodes CDR1 KGHSH and CDR2 LQKENI. Unmatched junction bases numbered 9, after V lost 3 bases and J lost 6 bases. The CDR3: CASSPAGQGLVEQYF. CDR3 coding DNA: TGTGCCAGCTCACCGGCGGGACAGGGACTGGTCGAGCAGTACTTC.

The chain has TRBV18 and TRBJ2-3, with 10 bases identical to TRBD2. The CDR3 length is 15 residues. Per the germline V gene, CDR1 is KGHSH and CDR2 is LQKENI. The V and J ends lost 3 bases and 1 base, in that order; junction bases with no gene match: 1. In DNA, the CDR3 is TGTGCCAGCTCACCCGGACTAGCGGGCACAGATACGCAGTATTTT. This encodes CASSPGLAGTDTQYF. The variable domain in full, completed from reference TRBV18 and TRBJ2-3, reads NAGVMQNPRHLVRRRGQEARLRCSPMKGHSHVYWYRQLPEEGLKFMVYLQKENIIDESGMPKERFSAEFPKEGPSILRIQQVVRGDSAAYFCASSPGLAGTDTQYFGPGTRLTVL.

The CDR3 DNA is TGCGCCAGCAGTGAAGCGGGGATCTATGGCTACACCTTC. Amino acid sequence: CASSEAGIYGYTF. This rearrangement joins TRBV10-2 to TRBJ1-2; D uncertain. There are 13 residues in the CDR3. Germline CDR1 reads WSHSY; CDR2 reads SAAADI. Trimming took 3 bases from V and 4 from J, leaving 9 bases between them.

V is TRBV6-1 and J is TRBJ1-5, with D perhaps TRBD1 (5 bases). In germline, CDR1 is MNHNS, CDR2 SASEGT. Deletions cut 7 bases from V and 6 bases from J, with 16 bases between. The CDR3 runs to 14 residues. The CDR3 coding sequence is TGTGCCAGCACTGTGGGGGGGGGTGGTCAGCCCCAGCATTTT. Its protein product is CASTVGGGGQPQHF.

The V call is TRBV5-1, the J call TRBJ1-2; TRBD1 aligns across 7 bases. CDR3 size: 12 residues. V shed 4 bases and J 8 bases; nucleotides not matched to a gene: 5. CDR1 is SGHRS and CDR2 is YFSETQ in the germline V gene. The CDR3 nucleotides read TGCGCCAGCAGCAGCCAGGGGGGCGGCTACACCTTC. Translation: CASSSQGGGYTF.

The V call is TRBV29-1, the J call TRBJ2-3, with TRBD1 as a possible D gene (8 bases). Germline CDR1 reads SQVTM; CDR2 reads ANQGSEA. Between the trimmed V and J ends, which lost 3 bases and 2 bases, there was a span of 30 bases. The CDR3 runs to 20 residues. The CDR3 nucleotides are TGCAGCGTTGAGGTTACACCGACAGGGGACTATCTCGCCGTCACAGATACGCAGTATTTT. This sequence encodes CSVEVTPTGDYLAVTDTQYF.

This sequence joins TRBV6-1 and TRBJ1-2, with 9 bases fitting TRBD1. This CDR3 is 14 amino acids long. Trimming cost V 6 bases and J 3 bases; bases outside gene matches: 5. Germline V lookup: CDR1 MNHNS, CDR2 SASEGT. CDR3 in amino acids: CASSLRDRDYGYTF. As DNA, the CDR3 is TGTGCCAGCAGCCTCCGGGACAGGGACTATGGCTACACCTTC.

The chain joins TRBV6-5 to TRBJ2-1, with 7 bases that match TRBD1. The CDR3 runs to 15 residues. The junction had 12 bases not matched to a gene; V was cut back by 6 bases and J by 7 bases. Germline V CDR1 and CDR2: MNHEY, SVGAGI. Here the CDR3 reads CASRYTGVGKNEQFF. For the CDR3, the DNA is TGTGCCAGCAGGTACACAGGGGTTGGCAAGAATGAGCAGTTCTTC.

V and J are TRBV18 and TRBJ1-1; D gene uncertain. V was cut by 1 base and J by 0 bases, with 12 bases left in between. The length of the CDR3 is 16 residues. Germline V CDR1 and CDR2: KGHSH, LQKENI. The CDR3 spells CASSPRHGLMNTEAFF. The CDR3 region has the DNA TGTGCCAGCTCACCACGACACGGACTTATGAACACTGAAGCTTTCTTT.

This rearrangement joins TRBV7-6 to TRBJ2-1, with 9 bases matching TRBD2. CDR1 is SGHVS and CDR2 is FNYEAQ in the germline V gene. The CDR3 contains 15 residues. V lost 4 bases and J lost 7; bases outside the gene matches: 8. This CDR3 is CASSSLAGKTNEQFF. DNA of the CDR3: TGTGCCAGCAGCTCGCTAGCGGGAAAGACGAATGAGCAGTTCTTC.

This clone has more than one count but fewer than ten. The rearrangement links TRBV15 to TRBJ1-6; a possible D gene is TRBD1 (5 bases). Trimming shortened V by 1 base and J by 6 bases, and 10 bases separated the two germline ends. The CDR3 contains 15 residues. Germline CDR1 is LNHNV and CDR2 is YYDKDF (reference sequence). CDR3 protein: CATSRAGIGNSPLHF. CDR3 bases: TGTGCCACCAGCAGAGCAGGGATCGGTAATTCACCCCTCCACTTT.

To note about this clone: A junction end diverges from the germline sequence, so it may reflect a read error. The DNA for the CDR3 is TGTGCCAGCAGCCCCTGGGGCGCTTCTGGGGCCAACGGCCTGACTTTC. Translated, it gives CASSPWGASGANGLTF. The chain employs TRBV27 and TRBJ2-6, with a weak D call TRBD1 (5 bases). Germline-derived CDR1 and CDR2 are MNHEY and SMNVEV (reference sequence). The CDR3 is made up of 16 amino acids. The complete variable domain, with remaining parts taken from reference TRBV27 and TRBJ2-6, reads EAQVTQNPRYLITVTGKKLTVTCSQNMNHEYMSWYRQDPGLGLRQIYYSMNVEVTDKGDVPEGYKVSRKEKRNFPLILESPSPNQTSLYFCASSPWGASGANGLTFGAGSRLTVL.

J is TRBJ2-7 and V is TRBV6-6; 8 bases are a match to TRBD1. This CDR3 comprises 14 residues. CDR1 and CDR2 (germline): MNHNY, SVGAGI (reference sequence). J lost 2 bases, V lost 6 bases, and 6 bases had no gene match. The CDR3 bases are TGTGCCAGCAGACCCGACAGGGGTGCCTACGAGCAGTACTTC. Its protein is CASRPDRGAYEQYF.

Details on this clone: A junction end diverges from the germline sequence, so it may reflect a read error. The chain combines TRBV4-1 with TRBJ2-6, with a tentative D call TRBD1 (5 bases). This CDR3 is 16 amino acids long. CDR1 MGHRA and CDR2 YSYEKL come from the germline V gene. This CDR3 is CASSYFPGSGANGLTF. DNA of the CDR3: TGCGCCAGCAGCTATTTCCCAGGCTCTGGGGCCAACGGCCTGACTTTC.

This clone has just a few counts. The chain combines TRBV27 with TRBJ1-1; unclear D gene. The CDR3 length is 13 residues. Germline-derived CDR1 and CDR2 are MNHEY and SMNVEV (reference sequence). V gave up 6 bases and J gave up 1 base, with 9 bases separating them. The CDR3 coding sequence is TGTGCCAGCAGACGGCGGGAGAACACTGAAGCTTTCTTT. Translating gives CASRRRENTEAFF.

The V gene is TRBV30, the J gene TRBJ2-4, with 9 bases fitting TRBD2. The CDR3 runs 18 residues. J gave up 0 bases and V 0 bases, and 9 bases lay outside the gene matches. In germline, CDR1 is GTSNPN, CDR2 SVGIG (reference sequence). The CDR3 loop reads CAWSVTRGGPSAKNIQYF. The CDR3 DNA is TGTGCCTGGAGTGTAACGCGGGGGGGTCCTTCAGCCAAAAACATTCAGTACTTC. The complete variable domain, with remaining parts taken from reference TRBV30 and TRBJ2-4, reads SQTIHQWPATLVQPVGSPLSLECTVEGTSNPNLYWYRQAAGRGLQLLFYSVGIGQISSEVPQNLSASRPQDRQFILSSKKLLLSDSGFYLCAWSVTRGGPSAKNIQYFGAGTRLSVL.

This chain links TRBV5-1 with TRBJ2-3; D may be TRBD2 (5 bases). Germline CDR1 and CDR2: SGHRS and YFSETQ. This CDR3 has 15 amino acids. With 4 bases removed from V and 2 bases from J, the gap between germline ends came to 14 bases. As DNA, the CDR3 is TGCGCCAGCAGCCCCCTCGGGAATCCCACAGATACGCAGTATTTT. This encodes CASSPLGNPTDTQYF.